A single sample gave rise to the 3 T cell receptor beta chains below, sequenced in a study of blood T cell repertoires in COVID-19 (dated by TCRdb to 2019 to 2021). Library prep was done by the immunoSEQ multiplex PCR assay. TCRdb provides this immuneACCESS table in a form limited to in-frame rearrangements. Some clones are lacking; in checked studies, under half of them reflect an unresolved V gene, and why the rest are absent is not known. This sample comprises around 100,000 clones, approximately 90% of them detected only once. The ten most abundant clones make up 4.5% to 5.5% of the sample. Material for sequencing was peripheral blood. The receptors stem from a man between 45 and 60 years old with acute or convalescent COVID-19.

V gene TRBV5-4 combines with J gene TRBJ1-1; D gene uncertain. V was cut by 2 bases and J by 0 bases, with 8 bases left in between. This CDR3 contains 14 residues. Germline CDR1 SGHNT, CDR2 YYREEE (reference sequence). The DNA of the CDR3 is TGTGCCAGCAGCTTTTACAGCATGAACACTGAAGCTTTCTTT. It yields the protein CASSFYSMNTEAFF.

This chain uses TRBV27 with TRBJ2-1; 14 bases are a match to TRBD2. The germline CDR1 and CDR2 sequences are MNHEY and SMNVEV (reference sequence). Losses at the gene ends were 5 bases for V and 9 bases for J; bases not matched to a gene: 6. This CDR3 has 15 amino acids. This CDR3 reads CASSQGTSGSTEQFF. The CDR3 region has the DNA TGTGCCAGCAGTCAAGGGACTAGCGGGAGTACTGAGCAGTTCTTC.

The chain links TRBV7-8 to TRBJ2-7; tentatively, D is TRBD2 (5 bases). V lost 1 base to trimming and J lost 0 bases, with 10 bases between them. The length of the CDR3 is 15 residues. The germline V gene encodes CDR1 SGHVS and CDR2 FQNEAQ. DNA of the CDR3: TGTGCCAGCAGCTTAGAGGCTAGCTTCTCCTACGAGCAGTACTTC. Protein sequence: CASSLEASFSYEQYF.